This T cell receptor beta chain was recovered during a study of T cells after yellow fever vaccination. Turning to the study itself: It was SMART-Seq v4 Ultra Low Input that prepared the fractions with low cell numbers.

As for this clonotype: Antigen: not known.

5'RACE template switching produced TCR cDNA carrying a universal primer site and UMIs. One entry per CDR3 protein results from TCRdb running MiXCR on the 5' RACE reads. The table shows a few hundred thousand distinct CDR3 sequences, with roughly 3.5% occurring only once. The V end was cut by 3 bases, the J end by 6 bases, with 11 bases between. The CDR3 is 13 residues long. Per germline, CDR1 LNHDA and CDR2 SQIVND (reference sequence). Study findings and constraints: Post-booster reappearance was seen for most primary-vaccination clones (just under 97% CD4, around 88% CD8).

This chain connects TRBV19 to TRBJ1-2, with TRBD1 as a possible D gene (5 bases). This receptor was identified in a man aged 18 to 29 who received the YFV17D yellow fever vaccine. The sequencing used PBMCs, collected on the day of the yellow fever booster vaccination. This CDR3 reads CASSIWQQDGYTF. CDR3 in DNA: TGTGCCAGTAGTATTTGGCAACAGGATGGCTACACCTTC. Together with reference TRBV19 and TRBJ1-2, the CDR3 gives the full variable domain: DGGITQSPKYLFRKEGQNVTLSCEQNLNHDAMYWYRQDPGQGLRLIYYSQIVNDFQKGDIAEGYSVSREKKESFPLTVTSAQKNPTAFYLCASSIWQQDGYTFGSGTRLTVV.